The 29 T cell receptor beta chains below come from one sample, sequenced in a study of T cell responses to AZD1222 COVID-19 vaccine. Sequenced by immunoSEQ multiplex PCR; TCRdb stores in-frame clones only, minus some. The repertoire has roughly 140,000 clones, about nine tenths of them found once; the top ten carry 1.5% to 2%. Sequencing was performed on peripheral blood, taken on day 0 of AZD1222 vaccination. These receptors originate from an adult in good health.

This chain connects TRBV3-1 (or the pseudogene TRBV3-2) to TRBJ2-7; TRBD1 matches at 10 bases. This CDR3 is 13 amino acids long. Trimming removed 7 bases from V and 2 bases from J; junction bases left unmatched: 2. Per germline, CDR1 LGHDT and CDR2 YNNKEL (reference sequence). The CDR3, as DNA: TGTGCCAGCACGGGGACAGGGGCCTACGAGCAGTACTTC. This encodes CASTGTGAYEQYF.

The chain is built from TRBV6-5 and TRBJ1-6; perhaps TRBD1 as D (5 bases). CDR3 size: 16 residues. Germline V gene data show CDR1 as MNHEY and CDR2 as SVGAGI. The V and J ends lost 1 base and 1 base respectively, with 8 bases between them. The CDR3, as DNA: TGTGCCAGCAGTTACTTGTACAGGTCCTATAATTCACCCCTCCACTTT. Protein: CASSYLYRSYNSPLHF.

The CDR3 region has the DNA TGTGCCCCAAAGGGGACAGGCAACACCGGGGAGCTGTTTTTT. It yields the protein CAPKGTGNTGELFF. The chain uses TRBV6-5 and TRBJ2-2, with 8 bases aligning to TRBD1. From germline, CDR1 is MNHEY and CDR2 SVGAGI. After removal of 11 bases from V and 2 bases from J, the junction contained 7 bases not matched to a gene. CDR3 length equals 14 residues.

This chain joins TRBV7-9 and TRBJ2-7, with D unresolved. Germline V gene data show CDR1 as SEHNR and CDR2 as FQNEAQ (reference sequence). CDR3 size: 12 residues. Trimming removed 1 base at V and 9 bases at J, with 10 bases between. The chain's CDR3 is CASSLDARRQYF. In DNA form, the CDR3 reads TGTGCCAGCAGCTTAGATGCGCGGCGGCAGTACTTC.

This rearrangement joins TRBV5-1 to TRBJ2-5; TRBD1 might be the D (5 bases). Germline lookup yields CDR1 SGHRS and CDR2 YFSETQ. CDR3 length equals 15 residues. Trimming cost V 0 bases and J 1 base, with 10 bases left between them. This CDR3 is CASSLVRQFQETQYF. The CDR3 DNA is TGCGCCAGCAGCTTGGTGCGACAGTTCCAAGAGACCCAGTACTTC. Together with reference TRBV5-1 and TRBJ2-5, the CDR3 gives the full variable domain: KAGVTQTPRYLIKTRGQQVTLSCSPISGHRSVSWYQQTPGQGLQFLFEYFSETQRNKGNFPGRFSGRQFSNSRSEMNVSTLELGDSALYLCASSLVRQFQETQYFGPGTRLLVL.

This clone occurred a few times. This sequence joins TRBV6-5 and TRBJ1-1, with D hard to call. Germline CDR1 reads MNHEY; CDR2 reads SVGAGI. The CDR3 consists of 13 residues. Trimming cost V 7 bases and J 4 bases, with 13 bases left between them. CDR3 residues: CASTRGGFTEAFF. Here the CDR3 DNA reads TGTGCCAGCACCCGTGGTGGCTTCACTGAAGCTTTCTTT.

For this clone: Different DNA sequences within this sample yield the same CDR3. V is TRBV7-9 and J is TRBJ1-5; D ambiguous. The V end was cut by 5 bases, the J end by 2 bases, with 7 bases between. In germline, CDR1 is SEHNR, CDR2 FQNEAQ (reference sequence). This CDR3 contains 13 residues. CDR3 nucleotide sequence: TGTGCCAGCAGCCCAAGTGGCAATCAGCCCCAGCATTTT. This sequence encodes CASSPSGNQPQHF.

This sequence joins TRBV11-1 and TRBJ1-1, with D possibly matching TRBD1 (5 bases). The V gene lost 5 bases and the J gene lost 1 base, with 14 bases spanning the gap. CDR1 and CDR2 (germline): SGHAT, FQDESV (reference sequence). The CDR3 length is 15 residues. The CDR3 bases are TGTGCCAGCAGCCTTAAAATGACAGAGAACACTGAAGCTTTCTTT. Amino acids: CASSLKMTENTEAFF.

The CDR3 DNA is TGTGCCTGGGGACGGGACTATGGCTACACCTTC. It is translated as CAWGRDYGYTF. The chain employs TRBV30 and TRBJ1-2; D ambiguous. Germline assignment: CDR1 GTSNPN and CDR2 SVGIG (reference sequence). There are 11 residues in the CDR3. V lost 5 bases to trimming and J lost 3 bases, with 7 bases between them.

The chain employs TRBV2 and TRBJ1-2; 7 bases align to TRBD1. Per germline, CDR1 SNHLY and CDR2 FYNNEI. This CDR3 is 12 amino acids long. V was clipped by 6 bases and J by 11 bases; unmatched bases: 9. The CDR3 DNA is TGTGCCAGCAGGGAAAGACAGGGCGCTTACACCTTC. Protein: CASRERQGAYTF.

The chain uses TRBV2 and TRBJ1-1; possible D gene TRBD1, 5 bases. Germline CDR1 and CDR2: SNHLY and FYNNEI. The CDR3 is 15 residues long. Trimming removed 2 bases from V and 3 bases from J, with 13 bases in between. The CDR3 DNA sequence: TGTGCCAGCAGTGAAACTGGGGGATGGGACACTGAAGCTTTCTTT. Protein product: CASSETGGWDTEAFF.

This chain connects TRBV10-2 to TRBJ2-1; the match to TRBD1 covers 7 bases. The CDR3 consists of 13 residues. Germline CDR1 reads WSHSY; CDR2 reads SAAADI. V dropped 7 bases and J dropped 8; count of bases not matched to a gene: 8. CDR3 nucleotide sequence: TGCGCCAGCAACTTGGACAGGTTGGATGAGCAGTTCTTC. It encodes CASNLDRLDEQFF.

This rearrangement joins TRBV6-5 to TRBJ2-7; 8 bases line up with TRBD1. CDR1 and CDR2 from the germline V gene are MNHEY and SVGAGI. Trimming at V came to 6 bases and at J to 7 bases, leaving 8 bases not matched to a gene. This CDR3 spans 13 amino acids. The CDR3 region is CASSRVGDREQYF. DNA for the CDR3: TGTGCCAGCAGCCGAGTAGGGGACAGGGAGCAGTACTTC.

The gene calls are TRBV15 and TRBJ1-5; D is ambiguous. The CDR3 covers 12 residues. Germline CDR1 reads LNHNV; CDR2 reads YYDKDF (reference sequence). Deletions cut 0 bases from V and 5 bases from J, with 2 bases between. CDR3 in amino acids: CATSRDDQPQHF. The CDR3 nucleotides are TGTGCCACCAGCAGAGATGATCAGCCCCAGCATTTT.

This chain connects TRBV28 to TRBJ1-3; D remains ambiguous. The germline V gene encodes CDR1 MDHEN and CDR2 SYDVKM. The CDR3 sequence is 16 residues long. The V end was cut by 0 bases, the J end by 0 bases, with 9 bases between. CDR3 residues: CASSLWRSTSGNTIYF. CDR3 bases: TGTGCCAGCAGTTTATGGCGATCTACCTCTGGAAACACCATATATTTT.

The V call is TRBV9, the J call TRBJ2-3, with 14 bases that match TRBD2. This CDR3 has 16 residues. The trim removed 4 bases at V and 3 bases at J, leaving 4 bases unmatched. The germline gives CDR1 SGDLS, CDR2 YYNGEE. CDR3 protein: CASSPRTSGRTDTQYF. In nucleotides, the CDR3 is TGTGCCAGCAGCCCTCGGACTAGCGGGAGGACAGATACGCAGTATTTT.

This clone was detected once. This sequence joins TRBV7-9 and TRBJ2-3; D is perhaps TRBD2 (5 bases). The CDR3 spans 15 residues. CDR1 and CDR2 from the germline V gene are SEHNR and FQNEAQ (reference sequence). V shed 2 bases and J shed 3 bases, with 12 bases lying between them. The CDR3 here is CASSLPGLGTDTQYF. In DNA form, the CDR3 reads TGTGCCAGCAGCTTACCGGGGTTGGGTACAGATACGCAGTATTTT.

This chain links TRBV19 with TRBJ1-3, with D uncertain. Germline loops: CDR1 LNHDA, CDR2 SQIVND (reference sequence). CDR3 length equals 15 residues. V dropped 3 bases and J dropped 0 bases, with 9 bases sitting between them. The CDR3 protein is CASSITAFSGNTIYF. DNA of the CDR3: TGTGCCAGTAGTATTACAGCCTTCTCTGGAAACACCATATATTTT.

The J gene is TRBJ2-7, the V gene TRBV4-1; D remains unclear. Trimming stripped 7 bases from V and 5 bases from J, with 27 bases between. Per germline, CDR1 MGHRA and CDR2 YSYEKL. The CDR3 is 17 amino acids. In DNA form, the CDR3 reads TGCGCCAGCACTCCGATCCCATTACCGTCCCCATCCGACGAGCAGTACTTC. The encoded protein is CASTPIPLPSPSDEQYF.

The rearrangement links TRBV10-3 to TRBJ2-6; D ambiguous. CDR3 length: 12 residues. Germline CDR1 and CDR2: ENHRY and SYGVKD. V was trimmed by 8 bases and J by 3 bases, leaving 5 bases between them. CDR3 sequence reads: CAILVGANVLTF. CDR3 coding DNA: TGTGCCATCTTAGTTGGGGCCAACGTCCTGACTTTC.

The CDR3 region is CASRTWTQETQYF. The CDR3 DNA is TGTGCCAGCAGAACCTGGACACAAGAGACCCAGTACTTC. The rearrangement links TRBV6-6 to TRBJ2-5; D might be TRBD1 (5 bases). Germline CDR1 MNHNY, CDR2 SVGAGI (reference sequence). This CDR3 is 13 amino acids long. The V gene lost 6 bases and the J gene lost 2 bases, with 10 bases spanning the gap.

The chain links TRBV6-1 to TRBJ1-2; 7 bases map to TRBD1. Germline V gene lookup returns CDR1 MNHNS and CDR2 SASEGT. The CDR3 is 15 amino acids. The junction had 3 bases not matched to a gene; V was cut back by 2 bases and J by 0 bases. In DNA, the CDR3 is TGTGCCAGCAGTGAATGGGACAGCCCTAACTATGGCTACACCTTC. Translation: CASSEWDSPNYGYTF.

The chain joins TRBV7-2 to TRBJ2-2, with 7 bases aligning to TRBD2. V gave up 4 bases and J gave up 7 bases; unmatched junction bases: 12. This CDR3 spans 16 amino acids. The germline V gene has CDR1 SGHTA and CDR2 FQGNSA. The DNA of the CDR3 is TGTGCCAGCAGCTCCACGGGCGGGAGAGGACGCGGGGAGCTGTTTTTT. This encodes CASSSTGGRGRGELFF.

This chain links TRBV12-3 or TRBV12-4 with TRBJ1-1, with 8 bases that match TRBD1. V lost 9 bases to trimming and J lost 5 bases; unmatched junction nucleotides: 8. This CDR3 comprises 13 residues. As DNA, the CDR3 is TGTGCCAGTGCCCGTACAGGGGGGACTGAAGCTTTCTTT. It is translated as CASARTGGTEAFF.

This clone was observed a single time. CDR3 DNA: TGTGCCACCAGCAGAGATTCTCAGGGGCCCTACGAGCAGTACTTC. This sequence encodes CATSRDSQGPYEQYF. The chain is built from TRBV15 and TRBJ2-7; tentative D call: TRBD1 (6 bases). CDR3 length: 15 amino acids. Germline V gene lookup returns CDR1 LNHNV and CDR2 YYDKDF (reference sequence). Trimming left V 0 bases short and J 2 bases short, with 11 bases between.

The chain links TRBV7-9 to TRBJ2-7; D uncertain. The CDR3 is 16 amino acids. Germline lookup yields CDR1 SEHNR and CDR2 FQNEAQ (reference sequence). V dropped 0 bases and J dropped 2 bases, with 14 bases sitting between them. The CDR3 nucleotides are TGTGCCAGCAGCTTAGCGCCTGGGGTTAGGGCCTACGAGCAGTACTTC. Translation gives CASSLAPGVRAYEQYF.

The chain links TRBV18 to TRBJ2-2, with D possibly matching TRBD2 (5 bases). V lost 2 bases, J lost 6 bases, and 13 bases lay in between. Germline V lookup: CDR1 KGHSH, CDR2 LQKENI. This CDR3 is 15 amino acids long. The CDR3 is CASSPNLRVPGELFF. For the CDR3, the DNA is TGTGCCAGCTCACCAAATCTGAGGGTACCCGGGGAGCTGTTTTTT. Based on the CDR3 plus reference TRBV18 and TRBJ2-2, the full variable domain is NAGVMQNPRHLVRRRGQEARLRCSPMKGHSHVYWYRQLPEEGLKFMVYLQKENIIDESGMPKERFSAEFPKEGPSILRIQQVVRGDSAAYFCASSPNLRVPGELFFGEGSRLTVL.

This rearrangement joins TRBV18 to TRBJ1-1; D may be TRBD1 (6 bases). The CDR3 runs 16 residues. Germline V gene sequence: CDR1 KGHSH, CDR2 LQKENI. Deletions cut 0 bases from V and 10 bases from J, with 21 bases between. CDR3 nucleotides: TGTGCCAGCTCACCACCGGGGGACCGACAGGTGGTGGGAGCTTTCTTT. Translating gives CASSPPGDRQVVGAFF.

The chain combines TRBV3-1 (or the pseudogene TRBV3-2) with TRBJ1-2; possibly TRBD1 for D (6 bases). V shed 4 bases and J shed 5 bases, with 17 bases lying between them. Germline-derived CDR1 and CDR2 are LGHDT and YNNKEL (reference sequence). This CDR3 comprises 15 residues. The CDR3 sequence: CASSPSGQKRYGYTF. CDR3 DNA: TGTGCCAGCAGCCCCTCTGGACAGAAGAGGTATGGCTACACCTTC.